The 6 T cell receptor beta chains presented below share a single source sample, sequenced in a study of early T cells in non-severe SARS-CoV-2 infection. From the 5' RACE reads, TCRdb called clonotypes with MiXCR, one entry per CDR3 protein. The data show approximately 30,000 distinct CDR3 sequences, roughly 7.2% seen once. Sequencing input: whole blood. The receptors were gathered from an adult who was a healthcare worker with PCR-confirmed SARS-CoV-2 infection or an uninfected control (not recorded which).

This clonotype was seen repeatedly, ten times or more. The CDR3 nucleotides are TGTGCCAGTACCGAAAACAGGGATAGCAATCAGCCCCAGCATTTT. This translates into CASTENRDSNQPQHF. This chain uses TRBV19 with TRBJ1-5, with D possibly being TRBD1 (6 bases). Looked up from germline, CDR1 is LNHDA and CDR2 is SQIVND (reference sequence). The germline V and J ends were trimmed by 7 bases and 0 bases, with 13 bases remaining between them. The CDR3 sequence is 15 residues long.

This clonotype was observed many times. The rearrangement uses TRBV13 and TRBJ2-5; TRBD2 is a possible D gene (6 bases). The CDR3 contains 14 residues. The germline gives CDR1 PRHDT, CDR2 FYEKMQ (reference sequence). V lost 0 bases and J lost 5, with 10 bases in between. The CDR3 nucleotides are TGTGCCAGCAGCTTAGGTCCAGGGAGGGAGACCCAGTACTTC. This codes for CASSLGPGRETQYF.

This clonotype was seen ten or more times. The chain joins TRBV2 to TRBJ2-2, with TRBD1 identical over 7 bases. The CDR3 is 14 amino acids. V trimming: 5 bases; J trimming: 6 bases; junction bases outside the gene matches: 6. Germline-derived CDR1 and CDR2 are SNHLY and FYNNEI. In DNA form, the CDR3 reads TGTGCCAGCAGTACGCGACAGGGAGCCGGGGAGCTGTTTTTT. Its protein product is CASSTRQGAGELFF. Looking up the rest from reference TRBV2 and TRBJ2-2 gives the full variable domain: EPEVTQTPSHQVTQMGQEVILRCVPISNHLYFYWYRQILGQKVEFLVSFYNNEISEKSEIFDDQFSVERPDGSNFTLKIRSTKLEDSAMYFCASSTRQGAGELFFGEGSRLTVL.

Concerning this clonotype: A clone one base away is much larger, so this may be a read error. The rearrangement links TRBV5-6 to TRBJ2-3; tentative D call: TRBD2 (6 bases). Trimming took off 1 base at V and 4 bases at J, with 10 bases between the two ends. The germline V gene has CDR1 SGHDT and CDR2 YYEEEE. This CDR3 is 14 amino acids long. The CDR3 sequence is CASSLSGAADTQYF. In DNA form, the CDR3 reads TGTGCCAGCAGCTTGTCGGGAGCCGCAGATACGCAGTATTTT.

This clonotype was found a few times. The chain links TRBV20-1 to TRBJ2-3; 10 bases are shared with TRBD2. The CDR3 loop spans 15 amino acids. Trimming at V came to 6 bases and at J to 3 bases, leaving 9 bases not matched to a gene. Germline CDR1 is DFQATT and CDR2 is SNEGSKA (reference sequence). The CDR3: CSAAEREGRTDTQYF. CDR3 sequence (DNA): TGCAGTGCCGCGGAGCGGGAGGGCCGTACAGATACGCAGTATTTT.

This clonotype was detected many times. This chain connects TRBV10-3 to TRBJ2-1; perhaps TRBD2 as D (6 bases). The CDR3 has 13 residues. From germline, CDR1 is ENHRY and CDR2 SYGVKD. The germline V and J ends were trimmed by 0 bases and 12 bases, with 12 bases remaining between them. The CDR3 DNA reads TGTGCCATCAGTGAGTCTGGGTCGGGAGCGCAGTTCTTC. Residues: CAISESGSGAQFF.